This T cell receptor (beta chain) came from a study of cytomegalovirus exposure and HLA in healthy donors. Germline-derived CDR1 and CDR2 are LGHNA and YNFKEQ. The CDR3 is made up of 16 amino acids. Trimming stripped 1 base from V and 11 bases from J, with 23 bases between. The PCR employed 60 Vbeta primers together with 13 Jbeta primers. Sequencing used immunoSEQ multiplex PCR; TCRdb keeps in-frame clones, though not all of them. The sample holds about 140,000 clones, around three quarters seen once. General study findings and limits: HLA alleles were associated with fewer than 20,000 TCR beta sequences in a later analysis at 0.05 false discovery rate. Later analysis placed DRB1 highest and HLA-C lowest in TCR association rates, which differed by HLA locus.

As regards this clone: What it binds is unknown.

V gene TRBV4-2 combines with J gene TRBJ1-1, with D perhaps TRBD1 (6 bases). Sequencing input: PBMCs. The TCR comes from a man aged 18-30 years in good health and CMV-seronegative. CDR3 residues: CASSQGPPGARGRAFF. The CDR3 DNA sequence: TGTGCCAGCAGCCAAGGGCCCCCAGGGGCCAGAGGTCGGGCTTTCTTT.